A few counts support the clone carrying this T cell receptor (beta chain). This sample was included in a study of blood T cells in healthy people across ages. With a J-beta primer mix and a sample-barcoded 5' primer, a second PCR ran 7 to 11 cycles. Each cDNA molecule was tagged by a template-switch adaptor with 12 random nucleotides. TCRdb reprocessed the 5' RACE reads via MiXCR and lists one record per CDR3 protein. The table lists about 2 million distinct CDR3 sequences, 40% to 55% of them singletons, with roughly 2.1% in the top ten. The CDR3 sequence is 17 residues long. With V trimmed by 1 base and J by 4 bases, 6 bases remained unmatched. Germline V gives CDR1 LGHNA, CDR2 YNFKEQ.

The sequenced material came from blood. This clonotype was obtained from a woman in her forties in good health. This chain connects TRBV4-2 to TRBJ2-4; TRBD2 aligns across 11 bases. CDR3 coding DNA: TGTGCCAGCAGCCAAGTCACTAGCGGGGGTGGAAAAAACATTCAGTACTTC. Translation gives CASSQVTSGGGKNIQYF.